Shown below are 17 T cell receptor beta chains from a single sample sequenced in a study of blood T cells in healthy people across ages. The second PCR ran roughly 7 to 11 cycles with a sample-barcoded 5' primer and J-beta primers. MiXCR was run by TCRdb on the 5' RACE reads, yielding one entry per CDR3 protein. The sample comprises 850,000 to 950,000 distinct CDR3 sequences, about 30% of which are singletons, and about 18% rests with the top ten. Sequenced sample: blood. These receptors came from an elderly woman in good health.

This clonotype was seen only a few times. A clone one base away is much larger, so this may be a read error. DNA for the CDR3: TGTGCCAGCAGCTTAGTTTGGGAGACCCAGTACTTC. Translated: CASSLVWETQYF. The chain links TRBV7-9 to TRBJ2-5; unclear D gene. Germline V gene data show CDR1 as SEHNR and CDR2 as FQNEAQ (reference sequence). CDR3 length equals 12 residues. Trimming took 1 base from V and 5 from J, leaving 5 bases between them.

This clonotype was detected many times. The J gene is TRBJ2-1, the V gene TRBV5-6; TRBD2 aligns across 8 bases. This CDR3 comprises 17 residues. Per germline, CDR1 SGHDT and CDR2 YYEEEE. Trimming removed 0 bases from V and 0 bases from J; junction bases left unmatched: 5. DNA for the CDR3: TGTGCCAGCAGCTTGGCACCGGGAGGGAGCTCCTACAATGAGCAGTTCTTC. Amino acids: CASSLAPGGSSYNEQFF.

The chain carries TRBV2 and TRBJ1-5; D is perhaps TRBD1 (5 bases). The CDR3 extends over 16 amino acids. Germline loops: CDR1 SNHLY, CDR2 FYNNEI. Trimming pared 7 bases from V and 9 bases from J, leaving 25 bases between. The CDR3, as DNA: TGTGCCAGCATCAGGGAATTAGGGTTGAATAGCGGGCCCCAGCATTTT. Translation gives CASIRELGLNSGPQHF.

This clonotype was counted ten times or more. The chain carries TRBV5-5 and TRBJ1-2; D gene uncertain. The CDR3 has 13 residues. CDR1 is SGHKS and CDR2 is YYEKEE in the germline V gene (reference sequence). The ends were cut back, 2 bases at V and 7 bases at J, with 12 bases in the middle. CDR3 in amino acids: CASSLLKRGGYTF. CDR3 in DNA: TGTGCCAGCAGCTTACTAAAGAGAGGTGGCTACACCTTC.

This rearrangement joins TRBV10-1 to TRBJ2-2; D unclear. The V gene's germline CDR1 is WNHNN and CDR2 SYGVQD (reference sequence). The germline V and J ends were trimmed by 5 bases and 3 bases, with 13 bases remaining between them. There are 15 residues in the CDR3. CDR3 sequence reads: CASSPRSSYTGELFF. The CDR3 DNA follows: TGCGCCAGCAGTCCCAGGAGCTCGTACACCGGGGAGCTGTTTTTT.

This clonotype was detected ten times or more. The chain joins TRBV18 to TRBJ2-7; TRBD1 might be the D (6 bases). This CDR3 spans 16 amino acids. The germline V gene encodes CDR1 KGHSH and CDR2 LQKENI. V lost 3 bases, J lost 1 base, and 16 bases lay in between. The CDR3 DNA reads as TGTGCCAGCTCACCCTCCGGGACAAAGGGATCCTACGAGCAGTACTTC. Protein sequence: CASSPSGTKGSYEQYF.

This clonotype was counted many times. The genes are TRBV5-1 and TRBJ1-2; D unclear. This CDR3 region has 13 residues. Germline CDR1 and CDR2: SGHRS and YFSETQ. Trimming took 5 bases from V and 4 from J, leaving 12 bases between them. CDR3 nucleotide sequence: TGCGCCAGCAGTGGCCACGAGTCCTATGGCTACACCTTC. Translation: CASSGHESYGYTF.

This clonotype was detected ten times or more. V usage is TRBV5-1 and J usage is TRBJ1-2; TRBD1 matches 8 bases. The germline V gene encodes CDR1 SGHRS and CDR2 YFSETQ. The CDR3 is 15 amino acids. Trimming removed 3 bases from V and 1 base from J; junction bases left unmatched: 5. CDR3 sequence (DNA): TGCGCCAGCAGCTCGAGACAGGGGCTTAACTATGGCTACACCTTC. Translation gives CASSSRQGLNYGYTF.

The V and J genes are TRBV7-2 and TRBJ2-2; 8 bases are shared with TRBD1. CDR3 length: 14 residues. Germline CDR1 and CDR2: SGHTA and FQGNSA. Trimming at V came to 7 bases and at J to 7 bases, leaving 8 bases not matched to a gene. As DNA, the CDR3 is TGTGCCAGCACAAGAAGCAGGGGGCACGGGGAGCTGTTTTTT. Encoded protein: CASTRSRGHGELFF.

This clonotype came up a few times. The genes are TRBV7-9 and TRBJ2-1, with D tentatively TRBD2 (7 bases). This CDR3 comprises 15 residues. V lost 5 bases and J 9 bases, leaving 20 bases between the germline ends. Germline-derived CDR1 and CDR2 are SEHNR and FQNEAQ (reference sequence). CDR3 sequence: CASSRALGGQSEQFF. The CDR3 nucleotides read TGTGCCAGCAGCAGGGCCTTGGGGGGGCAGAGTGAGCAGTTCTTC.

This clonotype was observed many times. The genes are TRBV5-1 and TRBJ1-2, with D tentatively TRBD1 (5 bases). V gave up 0 bases and J gave up 4 bases, with 10 bases separating them. The germline CDR1 and CDR2 sequences are SGHRS and YFSETQ. The length of the CDR3 is 14 residues. This CDR3 is CASSLGQGFYGYTF. The CDR3 nucleotides read TGCGCCAGCAGCTTGGGGCAGGGCTTCTATGGCTACACCTTC. Based on the CDR3 plus reference TRBV5-1 and TRBJ1-2, the full variable domain is KAGVTQTPRYLIKTRGQQVTLSCSPISGHRSVSWYQQTPGQGLQFLFEYFSETQRNKGNFPGRFSGRQFSNSRSEMNVSTLELGDSALYLCASSLGQGFYGYTFGSGTRLTVV.

V and J are TRBV6-2 or TRBV6-3 and TRBJ1-3; D is unclear. Germline CDR1 MNHEY, CDR2 SVGEGT. This CDR3 region has 14 residues. V lost 5 bases and J 0 bases, leaving 8 bases between the germline ends. CDR3 sequence reads: CASSNHFSGNTIYF. CDR3 sequence (DNA): TGTGCCAGCAGTAACCATTTCTCTGGAAACACCATATATTTT.

The J gene is TRBJ2-7, the V gene TRBV12-3 or TRBV12-4, with 8 bases aligning to TRBD2. The DNA end is a closer match to TRBJ2-4, so the J assignment may be wrong. The CDR3 covers 13 residues. The DNA for the CDR3 is TGTGCCAGCAGACCAGCGGGAGCAGACATTCAGTACTTC. Its protein product is CASRPAGADIQYF.

This clonotype occurred many times. V usage is TRBV3-1 and J usage is TRBJ2-1; D remains unclear. CDR1 is LGHDT, CDR2 YNNKEL, per germline (reference sequence). The V gene lost 1 base and the J gene lost 9 bases, with 13 bases spanning the gap. The CDR3 extends over 14 amino acids. CDR3: CASSQVYQETEQFF. DNA of the CDR3: TGTGCCAGCAGCCAAGTCTACCAGGAAACTGAGCAGTTCTTC.

This clonotype was detected only a few times. The rearrangement links TRBV30 to TRBJ2-4; D is possibly TRBD1 or TRBD2 (6 bases each). The DNA end is a closer match to TRBJ2-7, so the J assignment may be wrong. CDR3 length: 13 amino acids. CDR1 and CDR2 (germline): GTSNPN, SVGIG (reference sequence). This CDR3 is CAWSRGRSYEQYF. CDR3 coding DNA: TGTGCCTGGAGCCGGGGGCGATCCTACGAGCAGTACTTC.

This clonotype occurred many times. The CDR3 loop reads CASSLGQTGNYGYTF. The CDR3 nucleotides are TGTGCCAGCAGCTTAGGACAGACAGGGAACTATGGCTACACCTTC. The rearrangement uses TRBV7-2 and TRBJ1-2, with TRBD1 matching over 7 bases. The CDR3 consists of 15 residues. In germline, CDR1 is SGHTA, CDR2 FQGNSA. Trimming removed 1 base from V and 2 bases from J; junction bases left unmatched: 4.

In this sample, this clonotype turned up many times. The chain joins TRBV20-1 to TRBJ1-6; 9 bases match TRBD1. J gave up 7 bases and V 3 bases, and 13 bases lay outside the gene matches. The CDR3 has 17 residues. The germline V gene encodes CDR1 DFQATT and CDR2 SNEGSKA (reference sequence). The CDR3 loop is CSASDGQGLRVNSPLHF. As DNA, the CDR3 is TGCAGTGCTAGTGATGGACAGGGGCTGAGGGTAAATTCACCCCTCCACTTT.